In this sample, the clone carrying this T cell receptor (beta chain) turned up a few times. The target antigen is unknown. These data belong to a study of T cells after yellow fever vaccination. Findings and caveats of the study: A small share of clonotypes appeared in both CD4 and CD8 compartments. Reappearance after the booster was seen for most primary-vaccination clones, at about 95% CD4 and 75% to 90% CD8. The presence of abundant clonotypes contaminating from the bulk population was possible in FACS-sorted repertoires. A faster peak, day 5 versus 15, was reached by the weaker secondary response.

TCRdb passed the 5' RACE reads through MiXCR, listing each CDR3 protein once. The sample lists 350,000 or so distinct CDR3 sequences; roughly 8.3% were seen once. This CDR3 is 18 amino acids long. From germline, CDR1 is SGHAT and CDR2 FQNNGV. The V and J ends lost 5 bases and 2 bases, in that order; junction bases with no gene match: 7. This specimen consisted of PBMCs, obtained more than 35 days after the first yellow fever vaccination. The chain has TRBV11-2 and TRBJ2-2; 14 bases line up with TRBD2. This TCR derives from a man aged 18 to 30 who received the YFV17D yellow fever vaccine. CDR3 DNA sequence: TGTGCCAGCAGCCTCCGACTAGCGGGGGGGCTTAACACCGGGGAGCTGTTTTTT. This translates into CASSLRLAGGLNTGELFF.